The entry that follows covers one TCR beta chain sequence. The target antigen is unknown. Trimming took 6 bases from V and 7 from J, leaving 13 bases between them. The CDR3 is made up of 14 amino acids. CDR1 MRHNA and CDR2 SNTAGT come from the germline V gene. PCR employed 60 Vbeta and 13 Jbeta primers. Clones were read by immunoSEQ multiplex PCR, and TCRdb kept only the in-frame ones, dropping some. The sample yields about 150,000 clones, more than 60% seen once. This sample was included in a study of cytomegalovirus exposure and HLA in healthy donors. Study-wide results and limits: Other equally common chains were less clonally expanded than HLA-associated TCR beta chains, a later analysis showed.

The chain employs TRBV6-4 and TRBJ1-6, with D perhaps TRBD1 (6 bases). The receptor was isolated from a man aged 35 to 55 in good health and CMV-seropositive. The specimen sequenced was PBMCs. CDR3 sequence reads: CASRGAGDNSPLHF. CDR3 sequence (DNA): TGTGCCAGCAGGGGTGCAGGGGACAATTCACCCCTCCACTTT.